These 16 T cell receptor beta chains share one sample of origin, sequenced in a study of PD-1 blockade in mismatch repair-deficient tumors. Only in-frame clones appear in the TCRdb table, and some are missing; sequencing was by immunoSEQ multiplex PCR. The repertoire has about 68,000 clones, approximately 78% of them found once; the top ten carry 5% to 6.5%. The source material was peripheral blood, sampled 2 weeks after starting pembrolizumab. These receptor sequences come from an adult with mismatch repair-deficient cancer.

The rearrangement uses TRBV4-1 and TRBJ2-3, with 8 bases aligning to TRBD2. V was pared by 0 bases and J by 6 bases, with 11 bases of the junction left unmatched. The CDR3 covers 17 residues. Germline V gene sequence: CDR1 MGHRA, CDR2 YSYEKL. The CDR3 DNA reads as TGCGCCAGCAGCCAAGACAGCGGGAGTTGGATTTCGGATACGCAGTATTTT. It is translated as CASSQDSGSWISDTQYF.

This clone was detected once. This rearrangement joins TRBV11-3 to TRBJ2-7; 7 bases are a match to TRBD2. The V and J ends lost 5 bases and 2 bases, in that order; junction bases with no gene match: 9. Germline V lookup: CDR1 SGHNT, CDR2 YENEEA. The CDR3 extends over 15 amino acids. The CDR3: CASSPGGSRTYEQYF. In nucleotides, the CDR3 is TGTGCCAGCAGCCCGGGGGGAAGTCGGACCTACGAGCAGTACTTC.

The chain has TRBV29-1 and TRBJ1-2; 11 bases agree with TRBD1. Germline V gene sequence: CDR1 SQVTM, CDR2 ANQGSEA. The V gene end was trimmed by 7 bases and the J gene end by 3 bases; junction bases not matched to a gene: 1. This CDR3 spans 12 amino acids. The CDR3 protein is CSGTGGDYGYTF. CDR3 sequence (DNA): TGCAGCGGGACAGGGGGCGACTATGGCTACACCTTC.

J is TRBJ2-7 and V is TRBV7-2; a weak D match, TRBD1 (6 bases). The germline CDR1 and CDR2 sequences are SGHTA and FQGNSA. Trimming stripped 4 bases from V and 6 bases from J, with 16 bases between. The CDR3 loop spans 14 amino acids. The CDR3 bases are TGTGCCAGCAGCTCCACCCGAGGGGGTGCCGAGCAGTACTTC. Its protein is CASSSTRGGAEQYF.

V usage is TRBV29-1 and J usage is TRBJ2-7; perhaps D is TRBD1 or TRBD2 (6 bases each). CDR1 is SQVTM, CDR2 ANQGSEA, per germline. The V end was cut by 4 bases, the J end by 6 bases, with 28 bases between. The CDR3 sequence is 17 residues long. The CDR3 region is CSVVGHPSSAWVAEQYF. As DNA, the CDR3 is TGCAGCGTTGTGGGACACCCTTCTAGCGCTTGGGTGGCCGAGCAGTACTTC.

The V gene is TRBV6-1, the J gene TRBJ2-1, with TRBD2 matching over 7 bases. The germline gives CDR1 MNHNS, CDR2 SASEGT. Trimming removed 7 bases from V and 8 bases from J; junction bases left unmatched: 5. The CDR3 is 12 residues long. This chain's CDR3 is CASKGTMDEQFF. As DNA, the CDR3 is TGTGCCAGCAAAGGGACTATGGATGAGCAGTTCTTC.

The chain employs TRBV5-8 and TRBJ1-2; D remains ambiguous. Deletions cut 0 bases from V and 2 bases from J, with 8 bases between. This CDR3 has 14 amino acids. Germline loops: CDR1 SGHTS, CDR2 YDEGEE. CDR3 DNA: TGTGCCAGCAGCTTGGTGGGTCCAAACTATGGCTACACCTTC. Translating gives CASSLVGPNYGYTF.

About this clone itself: At one end, the junction sequence differs from germline, possibly due to a read error. The genes are TRBV7-7 and TRBJ2-7, with D tentatively TRBD2 (6 bases). The V gene's germline CDR1 is SSHAT and CDR2 FNYEAQ (reference sequence). The CDR3 totals 14 residues. CDR3 sequence reads: CASSLDAGSYEQYF. CDR3 DNA: TGTGCTAGCAGCTTGGACGCGGGGTCCTACGAGCAGTACTTC.

V gene TRBV29-1 combines with J gene TRBJ1-5; D possibly corresponds to TRBD1 (5 bases). Germline-derived CDR1 and CDR2 are SQVTM and ANQGSEA. Trimming shortened V by 7 bases and J by 1 base, and 8 bases separated the two germline ends. The CDR3 has 12 residues. CDR3 sequence reads: CSAGVSNQPQHF. CDR3 bases: TGCAGCGCGGGGGTGAGCAATCAGCCCCAGCATTTT.

This chain uses TRBV18 with TRBJ2-7, with D unclear. The CDR3 sequence is 14 residues long. V lost 3 bases and J lost 0, with 9 bases in between. Germline-derived CDR1 and CDR2 are KGHSH and LQKENI. The CDR3 nucleotides read TGTGCCAGCTCACCCCAGGACGGCTCCTACGAGCAGTACTTC. As protein: CASSPQDGSYEQYF. Combining the CDR3 with reference TRBV18 and TRBJ2-7 gives the whole variable domain NAGVMQNPRHLVRRRGQEARLRCSPMKGHSHVYWYRQLPEEGLKFMVYLQKENIIDESGMPKERFSAEFPKEGPSILRIQQVVRGDSAAYFCASSPQDGSYEQYFGPGTRLTVT.

The rearrangement links TRBV10-3 to TRBJ2-7; D is unclear. This CDR3 has 16 amino acids. The germline CDR1 and CDR2 sequences are ENHRY and SYGVKD. V was clipped by 0 bases and J by 0 bases, with 12 bases between them. The CDR3 region is CAISESGSLSSYEQYF. CDR3 nucleotide sequence: TGTGCCATCAGTGAGTCGGGCAGCTTGAGCTCCTACGAGCAGTACTTC.

The CDR3 coding sequence is TGTGCCAGCAGTCCCGGGCCAAATGAGCAGTTCTTC. Translation gives CASSPGPNEQFF. The V call is TRBV6-1, the J call TRBJ2-1; D gene unclear. The CDR3 totals 12 residues. Trimming stripped 5 bases from V and 7 bases from J, with 9 bases between. The germline V gene has CDR1 MNHNS and CDR2 SASEGT.

The gene calls are TRBV19 and TRBJ1-1, with D perhaps TRBD1 (6 bases). The CDR3 has 13 residues. With 7 bases removed from V and 4 bases from J, the gap between germline ends came to 13 bases. Germline V gives CDR1 LNHDA, CDR2 SQIVND (reference sequence). The CDR3 loop is CASIVPTGTEAFF. The CDR3 nucleotides are TGTGCCAGTATAGTCCCGACAGGCACTGAAGCTTTCTTT.

The chain employs TRBV5-4 and TRBJ2-1; TRBD1 or TRBD2 may be the D gene (6 bases each). Germline-derived CDR1 and CDR2 are SGHNT and YYREEE (reference sequence). The V gene lost 3 bases and the J gene lost 5 bases, with 18 bases spanning the gap. The CDR3 has 16 residues. The CDR3 region is CASSSDSWGADNEQFF. CDR3 DNA: TGTGCCAGCAGCTCGGATAGTTGGGGGGCTGACAATGAGCAGTTCTTC.

The chain is built from TRBV4-3 and TRBJ2-1, with no clear D. CDR3 length equals 13 residues. Trimming took off 1 base at V and 7 bases at J, with 8 bases between the two ends. Germline CDR1 LGHNA, CDR2 YSLEER. The CDR3 DNA reads as TGCGCCAGCAGCCAAGGAACAAAGAATGAGCAGTTCTTC. Residues: CASSQGTKNEQFF.

The rearrangement uses TRBV6-5 and TRBJ2-7; TRBD1 agrees at 10 bases. CDR3 length: 16 amino acids. Germline trimming cut 0 bases from V and 1 base from J; bases unmatched to any gene: 3. Germline V gene sequence: CDR1 MNHEY, CDR2 SVGAGI. The CDR3 sequence: CASSYSGQGKSYEQYF. The CDR3 DNA reads as TGTGCCAGCAGTTACTCGGGACAGGGGAAATCCTACGAGCAGTACTTC.